One T cell receptor beta chain is described in this entry. The V gene's germline CDR1 is SNHLY and CDR2 FYNNEI. The ends were cut back, 5 bases at V and 7 bases at J, with 18 bases in the middle. The CDR3 consists of 14 residues. This record belongs to a study of T cell changes during pregnancy in multiple sclerosis. Using immunoSEQ multiplex PCR, the repertoire was profiled, and TCRdb retains in-frame clones only, with some absent. The sample holds more than 90,000 clones; about 93% are singletons and the top ten take approximately 1.4%. The TCR comes from a female donor with multiple sclerosis, enrolled in a pregnancy study. Here the sequenced sample was peripheral blood, taken in the third trimester of pregnancy. The chain is built from TRBV2 and TRBJ2-7; the D gene is possibly TRBD2 (6 bases). CDR3 in amino acids: CASSWGTAQGEQYF. CDR3 nucleotides: TGTGCCAGCAGTTGGGGGACTGCCCAGGGTGAGCAGTACTTC.